These T cell receptor beta chains were read from a single sample in a study of blood T cell repertoires in COVID-19. Sequenced by immunoSEQ multiplex PCR; TCRdb stores in-frame clones only, minus some. The data show about 250,000 clones, with approximately 80% seen just once and around 30% held by the top ten. The sequenced sample consisted of peripheral blood. The receptors here all came from a man aged 35-49 years with acute or convalescent COVID-19. CDR3s include the opening cysteine and the closing phenylalanine or tryptophan.

13,TRBV24-1,CATSDFSGNEQFF
12,TRBV7-8,CASSPGTYEQYF
16,TRBV4-1,CASSQQVLTSNQPQHF
16,TRBV27,CASSLSRDTLNTEAFF
16,TRBV24-1,CATRSPARGTSYEQYF
12,TRBV7-9,CASSPVDQPQHF
12,TRBV5-4,CASSLTGRGYTF
13,TRBV6-5,CASSLPVGGEQFF
12,TRBV29-1,CSVEGSSYEQYF
14,TRBV30,CAWSVGQGADTQYF
16,TRBV4-3,CASSQDGTGTNQPQHF
14,TRBV30,CAWSKGISGNTIYF
13,TRBV3-1/TRBV3-2,CASSPRQNTEAFF
19,TRBV7-2,CASSLPEGLAGRSYNEQFF
12,TRBV30,CAWSRGFYEQYF
14,TRBV7-2,CASSPVAGTYEQYF
14,TRBV2,CASSATGAPETQYF
16,TRBV6-5,CASSLGLASSKETQYF
15,TRBV19,CASSGQSTGGTPQHF
15,TRBV5-4,CASSLGGEAGEKLFF
15,TRBV6-5,CASSYAVAYNSPLHF
14,TRBV7-2,CASSLRGWDQPQHF
15,TRBV3-1/TRBV3-2,CASSLGTSGGYEQYF
12,TRBV5-4,CASSLEENTQYF
15,TRBV12-5,CASGKREKGTGELFF
14,TRBV7-9,CASSLSQGNEKLFF
17,TRBV4-2,CASSQYTPGQVGNTIYF
19,TRBV4-1,CASSQGGTSGRGSTDTQYF
15,TRBV7-2,CASSSLIRGPTEAFF
11,TRBV29-1,CSVERNTEAFF
15,TRBV6-2/TRBV6-3,CASSSTSEPQNIQYF
11,TRBV20-1,CSAKTFNEQFF
15,TRBV4-1,CASSQGLAGPYEQYF
12,TRBV18,CASSQGIDTQYF
15,TRBV27,CASSLSPVANYGYTF
12,TRBV19,CASKGGGYEQFF
22,TRBV7-3,CASSLLIPQTTSGRGRNNEQFF
15,TRBV6-1,CASSDGGQGHSPLHF
19,TRBV27,CASSLSGLAGAGWVDTQYF
13,TRBV2,CASSATGLRSYTF
16,TRBV2,CASSTLIAGAEQTQYF
14,TRBV27,CASSFSTPSYEQYF
14,TRBV6-2/TRBV6-3,CASSYLQNTGELFF
12,TRBV19,CASGTGEDEQFF
17,TRBV4-2,CASSQGDRKGIGKTQYF
12,TRBV6-6,CASSNQAEKLFF
17,TRBV3-1/TRBV3-2,CASSQGLSGTGSWGYTF
14,TRBV28,CASSFGLVYNEQFF
15,TRBV7-9,CASSFLSRRRETQYF
15,TRBV15,CATSRDRLAGETQYF
16,TRBV6-1,CASSESSGRGSYEQYF
13,TRBV6-5,CASGGTGIVRQFF
14,TRBV11-2,CASSDPTGYNEQFF
15,TRBV5-1,CASSLATQGADTQYF
14,TRBV6-5,CASTPRQGNTEAFF
16,TRBV28,CASSLSPDKFNQPQHF
15,TRBV18,CASSPGTGGFQPQHF
14,TRBV3-1/TRBV3-2,CASSQDPFSTEAFF
14,TRBV5-1,CASSLANAYQGAFF
14,TRBV6-5,CASSSRGGNQPQHF